Described below is a single T cell receptor (beta chain) sequence and its context. The antigen is undetermined. Trimming pared 5 bases from V and 0 bases from J, leaving 11 bases between. The CDR3 has 15 residues. The germline V gene encodes CDR1 MNHNS and CDR2 SASEGT. The data were taken from a study of T cell repertoires in cytomegalovirus infection. Study results and limitations: The ex vivo response showed dominance by HLA-C-restricted CMV-specific TCR beta clonotypes.

TCRdb reanalysed the reads using MiXCR and keeps one entry per CDR3 protein. The data show some 800,000 distinct CDR3 sequences, about 27% seen once. This clonotype originated in a human donor in good health (CMV status not recorded). Some clones in this sample may be carry-over from other donors' samples. The chain recombines TRBV6-1 with TRBJ1-5; no clear D. The specimen was cultured CD8+ T cells from PBMCs, collected from culture after CMV antigen stimulation. CDR3 sequence: CASSYPGNSNQPQHF. In DNA form, the CDR3 reads TGTGCCAGCAGTTATCCCGGTAATAGCAATCAGCCCCAGCATTTT.